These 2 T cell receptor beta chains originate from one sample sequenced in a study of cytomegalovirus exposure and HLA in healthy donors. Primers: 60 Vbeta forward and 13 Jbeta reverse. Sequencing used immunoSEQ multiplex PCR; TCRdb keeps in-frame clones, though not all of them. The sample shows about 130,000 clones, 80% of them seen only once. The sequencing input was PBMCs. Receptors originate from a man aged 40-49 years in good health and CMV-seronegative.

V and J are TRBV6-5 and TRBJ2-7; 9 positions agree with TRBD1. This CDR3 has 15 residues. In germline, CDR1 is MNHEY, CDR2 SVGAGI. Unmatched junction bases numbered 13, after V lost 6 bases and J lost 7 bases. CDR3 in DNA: TGTGCCAGCAGACGGACAGGGGAATCGTTCTGGGAGCAGTACTTC. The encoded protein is CASRRTGESFWEQYF.

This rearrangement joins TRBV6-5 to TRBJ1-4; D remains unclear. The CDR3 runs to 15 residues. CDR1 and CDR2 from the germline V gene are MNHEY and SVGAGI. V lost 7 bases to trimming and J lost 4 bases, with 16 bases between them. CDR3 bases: TGTGCCAGCACCTCTAGACCGGGTCTTAATGAAAAACTGTTTTTT. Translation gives CASTSRPGLNEKLFF.